These T cell receptor beta chains were read from a single sample in a study of post-analysis software for immune sequencing data. In TCRdb, the PCR reads were re-called with MiXCR into one record per CDR3 protein. The sample has roughly 800,000 distinct CDR3 sequences; approximately 44% are singletons. Specimen: blood. These receptors were obtained from a girl aged 10-17 years with multiple sclerosis. CDR3s include the opening cysteine and the closing phenylalanine or tryptophan. Fields, in order: J gene, clone size, D gene, V gene, CDR3 protein, CDR3 DNA. A D gene is named only where the DNA matches it firmly. Clone size, where shown, is once, few, many, or a class for clones that have expanded.

J: TRBJ1-6
size: NA
D: NA
V: TRBV7-2
CDR3: CAGSFSQGLGNSPLHF
DNA: TGTGCCGGCAGCTTCTCACAGGGATTGGGAAATTCACCCCTCCACTTT

J: TRBJ2-1
size: NA
D: TRBD2
V: TRBV20-1
CDR3: CSARDPRLAGRREQFF
DNA: TGCAGTGCTAGAGATCCCCGACTAGCGGGCCGACGCGAGCAGTTCTTC

J: TRBJ1-2
size: few
D: NA
V: TRBV12-3/TRBV12-4
CDR3: CASSFQSYYGYTF
DNA: TGTGCCAGCAGTTTTCAAAGTTACTATGGCTACACCTTC

J: TRBJ2-3
size: NA
D: NA
V: TRBV27
CDR3: CASRGWDFPSTDTQYF
DNA: TGTGCCAGCAGAGGATGGGACTTCCCTAGCACAGATACGCAGTATTTT

J: TRBJ2-3
size: few
D: NA
V: TRBV6-5
CDR3: CASSNRLKGDTQYF
DNA: TGTGCCAGCAGTAACAGGTTAAAGGGGGATACGCAGTATTTT

J: TRBJ2-7
size: NA
D: NA
V: TRBV10-3
CDR3: CAISGSPRDSTYEQYF
DNA: TGTGCCATCAGTGGGTCGCCCCGGGACTCCACCTACGAGCAGTACTTC

J: TRBJ2-3
size: NA
D: NA
V: TRBV9
CDR3: CASSVAWGPTDTQYF
DNA: TGTGCCAGCAGCGTAGCATGGGGGCCCACAGATACGCAGTATTTT

J: TRBJ1-2
size: NA
D: TRBD1
V: TRBV12-3/TRBV12-4
CDR3: CASSLLRDRWDYGYTF
DNA: TGTGCCAGCAGTTTGCTTAGGGACAGATGGGACTATGGCTACACCTTC

J: TRBJ2-3
size: NA
D: NA
V: TRBV12-3/TRBV12-4
CDR3: CVSSSLRGPSTDTQYF
DNA: TGTGTCAGCAGTTCACTGAGAGGGCCCTCCACAGATACGCAGTATTTT

J: TRBJ2-1
size: NA
D: NA
V: TRBV5-5
CDR3: CATQLGKAYNEQFF
DNA: TGTGCCACCCAGCTTGGTAAGGCCTACAATGAGCAGTTCTTC

J: TRBJ2-3
size: NA
D: NA
V: TRBV6-2/TRBV6-3
CDR3: CASSLSFSGGTDTQYF
DNA: TGTGCCAGCAGCCTCTCCTTTAGCGGCGGCACAGATACGCAGTATTTT

J: TRBJ1-2
size: NA
D: NA
V: TRBV7-9
CDR3: CASSLNWGDGYTF
DNA: TGTGCCAGCAGCCTGAACTGGGGGGATGGCTACACCTTC

J: TRBJ2-5
size: NA
D: NA
V: TRBV5-1
CDR3: CASSPALKTPLRGETQYF
DNA: TGCGCCAGCAGCCCGGCTCTTAAGACACCCCTAAGAGGAGAGACCCAGTACTTC

J: TRBJ2-7
size: few
D: TRBD2
V: TRBV29-1
CDR3: CSVGGTSGAYEQYF
DNA: TGCAGCGTCGGAGGGACTAGCGGGGCCTACGAGCAGTACTTC

J: TRBJ2-7
size: many
D: NA
V: TRBV12-3/TRBV12-4
CDR3: CASRGPSYEQYF
DNA: TGTGCCAGCCGGGGACCATCCTACGAGCAGTACTTC

J: TRBJ2-1
size: NA
D: NA
V: TRBV5-6
CDR3: CASNNRGRLSSYNEQFF
DNA: TGTGCCAGCAACAACCGTGGCAGGCTAAGCTCCTACAATGAGCAGTTCTTC

J: TRBJ1-1
size: NA
D: NA
V: TRBV5-5
CDR3: CASSLSPDPFFRGFMNTEAFF
DNA: TGTGCCAGCAGCTTGTCCCCGGACCCCTTTTTCCGAGGCTTCATGAACACTGAAGCTTTCTTT

J: TRBJ2-5
size: once
D: TRBD2
V: TRBV6-2/TRBV6-3
CDR3: CASRRLAGGLSYNEQYF
DNA: TGTGCCAGCAGGCGACTAGCGGGAGGGCTTTCCTACAATGAGCAGTACTTC

J: TRBJ1-2
size: NA
D: NA
V: TRBV20-1
CDR3: CSVSVQGDYGYTF
DNA: TGCAGTGTTAGTGTGCAGGGAGACTATGGCTACACCTTC

J: TRBJ2-5
size: few
D: TRBD2
V: TRBV6-2/TRBV6-3
CDR3: CASSLRLAGPPETQYF
DNA: TGTGCCAGCAGTCTCCGACTAGCGGGACCACCGGAGACCCAGTACTTC

J: TRBJ2-7
size: NA
D: NA
V: TRBV5-1
CDR3: CASSLAGGSGYEQYF
DNA: TGCGCCAGCAGCTTGGCCGGTGGGAGCGGGTACGAGCAGTACTTC

J: TRBJ1-2
size: few
D: NA
V: TRBV27
CDR3: CASSLSSSLYGYTF
DNA: TGTGCCAGCAGTTTATCGAGCTCGCTCTATGGCTACACCTTC

J: TRBJ2-7
size: NA
D: NA
V: TRBV11-2
CDR3: CASSRGTPPYEQYF
DNA: TGTGCCAGCAGCCGAGGGACACCTCCCTACGAGCAGTACTTC

J: TRBJ2-5
size: NA
D: TRBD1
V: TRBV6-5
CDR3: CASSYLGQGPRGNEQYF
DNA: TGTGCCAGCAGTTACTTGGGACAGGGGCCCCGGGGCAATGAGCAGTACTTC

J: TRBJ2-2
size: few
D: NA
V: TRBV6-5
CDR3: CASSYSGGLGTGELFF
DNA: TGTGCCAGCAGTTACTCTGGTGGCCTGGGCACCGGGGAGCTGTTTTTT

J: TRBJ1-1
size: NA
D: NA
V: TRBV6-6
CDR3: CASKRREMNTEAFF
DNA: TGTGCCAGCAAGAGGAGGGAGATGAACACTGAAGCTTTCTTT

J: TRBJ2-2
size: NA
D: NA
V: TRBV7-2
CDR3: CASSFQASSTGELFF
DNA: TGTGCCAGCAGCTTTCAGGCCTCATCAACCGGGGAGCTGTTTTTT

J: TRBJ1-1
size: NA
D: TRBD1
V: TRBV29-1
CDR3: CSVERGTENTEAFF
DNA: TGCAGCGTTGAAAGAGGGACAGAGAACACTGAAGCTTTCTTT

J: TRBJ2-7
size: NA
D: NA
V: TRBV9
CDR3: CASSPHRASYEQYF
DNA: TGTGCCAGCAGCCCCCATCGGGCCTCCTACGAGCAGTACTTC